This T cell receptor (beta chain) was sequenced during a study of response to subunit inactivated influenza vaccine. Overall study findings and caveats: Authors suggested few new T cells are recruited by each seasonal influenza vaccination.

V lost 5 bases and J 2 bases, leaving 6 bases between the germline ends. The CDR3 spans 11 residues. In germline, CDR1 is DFQATT, CDR2 SNEGSKA (reference sequence). This clonotype was detected a few times. The antigen is undetermined. TCRdb reprocessed the RT-PCR reads via MiXCR and lists one record per CDR3 protein. The repertoire holds under 800,000 distinct CDR3 sequences, roughly 14% seen once, with around 7.3% in the top ten. Sequencing used PBMCs from blood, obtained around 15 days before vaccination. J is TRBJ1-2 and V is TRBV20-1; no reliable D call. The clonotype comes from a man in his fifties or sixties who received an inactivated influenza vaccine. CDR3 sequence reads: CSAVRNYGYTF. DNA of the CDR3: TGCAGTGCTGTACGAAACTATGGCTACACCTTC.